This TCR beta chain originates from a study of blood T cell repertoires in COVID-19. About the study: Some COVID-19 samples were acute and others convalescent; all came from the United States, Italy and Spain.

Original handling: Cell counts per sample came from amplifying reference gene primers. Here immunoSEQ multiplex PCR was the method, and the copy in TCRdb shows in-frame clones only, minus some. V and J calls and clone size come straight from that table; D and trimming were deduced from the DNA. This sample has just over 150,000 clones; approximately 80% occur once, and the top ten carry over 8%. The CDR3 runs 13 residues. The V and J ends lost 4 bases and 7 bases, in that order; junction bases with no gene match: 5. Germline V CDR1 and CDR2: SGHRS, YFSETQ. Remarks on this clone: This specimen includes other DNA sequences encoding the same CDR3.

The chain links TRBV5-1 to TRBJ1-2; 9 bases map to TRBD1. The sequence derives from a woman between 45 and 60 years old with acute or convalescent COVID-19. The sample comprised peripheral blood. CDR3 in DNA: TGCGCCAGCAGCGAGGGACAGGGAGCTGGCTACACCTTC. This encodes CASSEGQGAGYTF.